A selection of T cell receptor beta chains follows, all from one sample in a study of regulatory T cells in long-lasting Graves disease. MiXCR was run by TCRdb on the multiplex PCR reads, yielding one entry per CDR3 protein. The table includes roughly 430,000 distinct CDR3 sequences, 21% detected once. The specimen was peripheral blood mononuclear cells (PBMCs), collected when the disease was refractory, from a patient treated with antithyroid drugs. These receptor sequences come from a female donor with Graves disease. CDR3s include the opening cysteine and the closing phenylalanine or tryptophan.

J gene,V gene,CDR3 length,CDR3 protein
TRBJ2-7,TRBV6-2/TRBV6-3,14,CASRGNVRSYEQYF
TRBJ2-7,TRBV28,15,CASRETLAGGFEQYF
TRBJ2-5,TRBV30,14,CASGPGPLQETQYF
TRBJ2-2,TRBV20-1,13,CSARALNTGELFF
TRBJ1-5,TRBV27,16,CASSPASLESNQPQHF
TRBJ2-7,TRBV9,15,CASSVGAGDAYEQYF
TRBJ2-5,TRBV15,15,CATSRGRQGPETQYF
TRBJ2-5,TRBV5-1,13,CASMGLAGETQYF
TRBJ1-2,TRBV4-1,15,CASSRPGQEAGGYTF
TRBJ1-2,TRBV15,13,CATSRDPGEGYTF
TRBJ2-7,TRBV28,14,CASRGTGRIYEQYF
TRBJ2-5,TRBV18,14,CASSPPDRQETQYF
TRBJ2-3,TRBV27,15,CASSHQSVVGDTQYF
TRBJ2-5,TRBV3-1,13,CASSQGLKETQYF
TRBJ2-7,TRBV10-3,16,CATLTTDDRGVYEQYF
TRBJ2-5,TRBV2,15,CASSPGTSAKETQYF
TRBJ1-4,TRBV6-1,16,CASSELGDRELGKLFF
TRBJ1-1,TRBV29-1,14,CSVARTSGSTEAFF
TRBJ2-5,TRBV5-1,13,CASSLYQRETQYF
TRBJ2-7,TRBV6-1,20,CASSEDDVHDTGREDYEQYF